This T cell receptor (beta chain) was captured in a study of regulatory T cells in long-lasting Graves disease. Study conclusions and caveats: Persistent Graves' patients showed less TCR diversity than newly diagnosed ones. Persistent disease showed a preference for TRBV28, TRBJ1-2 and TRBJ2-5.

Combining iRepertoire HTBI primers with Arm-PCR of CDR3 regions, the authors built TCR beta libraries. TCRdb itself ran the multiplex PCR reads through MiXCR, one entry per CDR3 protein. The data show about 380,000 distinct CDR3 sequences, about a sixth seen once. Time point described: newly diagnosed GD, antithyroid drugs for less than 3 months. The TCR library was prepared using RNA isolated from PBMCs. It was American Thyroid Association guidelines that determined Graves' disease diagnosis. The CDR3 has 15 residues. V was pared by 2 bases and J by 3 bases, with 0 bases of the junction left unmatched. CDR1 and CDR2 (germline): MNHNS, SASEGT. This clonotype was seen repeatedly, ten times or more. Antigen unknown.

The chain recombines TRBV6-1 with TRBJ2-2; 10 nucleotides match TRBD2. This specimen was peripheral blood mononuclear cells (PBMCs), taken at new diagnosis, from a patient treated with antithyroid drugs. This sequence originates from a female donor with Graves disease. CDR3 nucleotide sequence: TGTGCCAGCAGTGAACTAGCGGGAGACACCGGGGAGCTGTTTTTT. As protein: CASSELAGDTGELFF.